This is a list of T cell receptor beta chains from one sample in a study of human T cells and chemical hapten exposure. TCRdb re-called the RACE reads through MiXCR, storing one row per CDR3 protein. Of a few hundred thousand distinct CDR3 sequences listed, about 5% are singletons. The specimen was whole blood, collected in connection with sensitization to the hapten diphenylcyclopropenone (DPC). The receptors were gathered from a woman between 18 and 30 years old with alopecia areata. Some clones in this sample may be carry-over from other donors' samples. CDR3s include the opening cysteine and the closing phenylalanine or tryptophan. Fields, in order: CDR3 length, D gene, clone size, V gene, J gene, CDR3 DNA, CDR3 protein. The D gene is left open where the match is weak. Expanded clones get a size class; other rows say once, few or many, or leave the size out.

>14|.|few|TRBV6-1|TRBJ1-4
TGTGCCACAACTCCCGGACCAACTAATGAAAAACTGTTTTTT
CATTPGPTNEKLFF
>14|.|.|TRBV28|TRBJ1-6
TGTGCCTTGGGCCTCCAGGGAACTAATTCACCCCTCCACTTT
CALGLQGTNSPLHF
>15|TRBD2|many|TRBV7-2|TRBJ2-3
TGTGCCAGCAGCTGGACTAGCGGGGCCGGGGATACGCAGTATTTT
CASSWTSGAGDTQYF
>14|TRBD1|few|TRBV29-1|TRBJ1-5
TGCAGCGTCAAGTACACAGGGGACAATCAGCCCCAGCATTTT
CSVKYTGDNQPQHF
>15|TRBD1|many|TRBV6-5|TRBJ1-6
TGTGCCAGCAGTTACAGGGACAGGAGGAATTCACCCCTCCACTTT
CASSYRDRRNSPLHF
>14|.|few|TRBV28|TRBJ1-2
TGTGCCAGCAGTTTTCCGGGCGAGAGTTGGGGCTACACCTTC
CASSFPGESWGYTF
>18|TRBD1|many|TRBV6-2/TRBV6-3|TRBJ1-1
TGTGCCAGCAGTTACCCGACCTTCACCGGGACAGGGAGCACTGAAGCTTTCTTT
CASSYPTFTGTGSTEAFF
>16|TRBD1|many|TRBV7-6|TRBJ2-2
TGTGCCAGCAGCCTCGGGACAGCCGCGAACACCGGGGAGCTGTTTTTT
CASSLGTAANTGELFF
>18|.|.|TRBV7-2|TRBJ1-2
TGTGCCAGCAGCTTAGTTGGCGGTGGAGGGTCTTATAACTATGGCTACACCTTC
CASSLVGGGGSYNYGYTF
>15|TRBD1|many|TRBV7-2|TRBJ1-1
TGTGCCAGCAGCTGGAGACAGGGCCCGAACACTGAAGCTTTCTTT
CASSWRQGPNTEAFF
>13|TRBD1|few|TRBV29-1|TRBJ2-7
TGCAGCGCATCGGGACAGCCAGCCTACGAGCAGTACTTC
CSASGQPAYEQYF
>16|.|.|TRBV7-2|TRBJ2-3
TGTGCCAGCAGTCGGGGGACGGGGGGCTTCACAGATACGCAGTATTTT
CASSRGTGGFTDTQYF
>16|.|.|TRBV11-2|TRBJ2-5
TGTGCCAGCAGCTTCGGAGGGTTCCCTAATCAAGAGACCCAGTACTTC
CASSFGGFPNQETQYF
>16|.|.|TRBV5-1|TRBJ2-3
TGCGCCAGCAGCTTGGAGCAGGGCGTCCTTACAGATACGCAGTATTTT
CASSLEQGVLTDTQYF
>16|TRBD2|many|TRBV5-1|TRBJ2-7
TGCGCCAGCAGCTCAAGACTAGCGGGGAGTGCATCCGAGCAGTACTTC
CASSSRLAGSASEQYF
>17|.|.|TRBV4-2|TRBJ2-2
TGTGCCAGCAGCCAAGGGTGGTCGGGGGCGCCTTACGGGGAGCTGTTTTTT
CASSQGWSGAPYGELFF
>16|TRBD2|few|TRBV7-2|TRBJ2-2
TGTGCCAGCAGCTTAGGAGCGGGGGCCGGAACCGGGGAGCTGTTTTTT
CASSLGAGAGTGELFF
>16|.|medium-sized|TRBV14|TRBJ2-1
TGTGCCAGCAGCCAAGAGTGGGAGTTTGAAATCGATGAGCAGTTCTTC
CASSQEWEFEIDEQFF
>13|.|many|TRBV3-1|TRBJ1-1
TGTGCCAGCAGCCAAGTTTTGGGGGCTGAAGCTTTCTTT
CASSQVLGAEAFF
>15|.|.|TRBV9|TRBJ1-5
TGTGCCAGCAGCCGAGGGGCGCTAAGCAATCAGCCCCAGCATTTT
CASSRGALSNQPQHF
>15|.|many|TRBV6-2/TRBV6-3|TRBJ1-2
TGTGCCAGCACTTCGGCTCCTCAGGGGAACTATGGCTACACCTTC
CASTSAPQGNYGYTF
>15|.|many|TRBV7-2|TRBJ2-1
TGTGCCAGCAGCTTGCGCGGGACCGACGACAATGAGCAGTTCTTC
CASSLRGTDDNEQFF
>14|TRBD1|many|TRBV2|TRBJ1-1
TGTGCCAGCAGTGGCAGGGGGCGAGGCACTGAAGCTTTCTTT
CASSGRGRGTEAFF
>13|TRBD1|.|TRBV20-1|TRBJ1-1
TGCAGTGCTGGAGACAGGGGGAACACTGAAGCTTTCTTT
CSAGDRGNTEAFF
>14|TRBD1|many|TRBV9|TRBJ2-5
TGTGCCAGCAGCTACCAGGGGGCGGGAGAGACCCAGTACTTC
CASSYQGAGETQYF
>14|.|few|TRBV12-3/TRBV12-4|TRBJ2-5
TGTGCCAGCAGTCCGGGGGCCAGTCGAGAGACCCAGTACTTC
CASSPGASRETQYF
>15|.|many|TRBV7-2|TRBJ2-5
TGTGCCAGCAGCTCCAGCACGGGGCCCCATGCGACCCAGTACTTC
CASSSSTGPHATQYF
>13|.|few|TRBV28|TRBJ2-1
TGTGCCAGCTGGCCGGTAGGGGTGGATGAGCAGTTCTTC
CASWPVGVDEQFF
>13|.|.|TRBV6-2/TRBV6-3|TRBJ2-2
TGTGCCAGCAGAGCCCAGCGCACCGGGGAGCTGTTTTTT
CASRAQRTGELFF
>14|.|.|TRBV18|TRBJ1-5
TGTGCCAGCTCACCACAGGGGTGGAATCAGCCCCAGCATTTT
CASSPQGWNQPQHF
>15|TRBD2|.|TRBV15|TRBJ2-5
TGTGCCACCAGCAGAGCCGGGACTAGCAAAGAGACCCAGTACTTC
CATSRAGTSKETQYF
>14|TRBD1|few|TRBV3-1|TRBJ2-7
TGTGCCAGCAGCTACCGGACAGGGGGTTACGAGCAGTACTTC
CASSYRTGGYEQYF
>15|.|few|TRBV6-6|TRBJ2-2
TGTGCCAGCAGTCAGGGGAAAGATTACACCGGGGAGCTGTTTTTT
CASSQGKDYTGELFF
>14|TRBD1|many|TRBV3-1|TRBJ1-6
TGTGCCAGCAGCTGGGACAGGGACGATTCACCCCTCCACTTT
CASSWDRDDSPLHF